The 20 T cell receptor beta chains reported below all come from one sample, sequenced in a study of shared clonotypes between healthy human individuals. The table came from immunoSEQ multiplex PCR; TCRdb's copy has only in-frame clones and leaves some out. The table includes hundreds of thousands of clones, approximately 92% detected once. Naive CD8 cells, CD45RO-negative and positively selected for CCR7, excluded terminally differentiated effector memory CD45RA+ cells. Sequenced: naive CD8+ T cells sorted from blood. These receptors all come from a man aged 30 to 45 in good health.

The rearrangement joins TRBV5-6 to TRBJ2-5; 8 nucleotides agree with TRBD1. V gave up 3 bases and J gave up 5 bases; unmatched junction bases: 0. This CDR3 is built from 12 residues. Germline V CDR1 and CDR2: SGHDT, YYEEEE. CDR3 protein: CASSWTGETQYF. CDR3 DNA sequence: TGTGCCAGCAGCTGGACAGGGGAGACCCAGTACTTC.

The chain couples TRBV29-1 to TRBJ2-3; no clear D gene. Trimming took off 5 bases at V and 5 bases at J, with 8 bases between the two ends. CDR3 size: 11 residues. CDR1 and CDR2 (germline): SQVTM, ANQGSEA. The CDR3 spells CSVSTLDTQYF. The CDR3 region has the DNA TGCAGCGTTAGTACGCTAGATACGCAGTATTTT.

This chain uses TRBV19 with TRBJ2-2; 8 bases map to TRBD2. Per germline, CDR1 LNHDA and CDR2 SQIVND (reference sequence). The V segment lost 5 bases and the J segment 11 bases; nucleotides outside the gene matches: 10. The length of the CDR3 is 14 residues. In nucleotides, the CDR3 is TGTGCCAGTAGTGGTAGCGGGGCTTGGATCGAGCTGTTTTTT. It yields the protein CASSGSGAWIELFF.

This clone appeared a single time. The rearrangement uses TRBV27 and TRBJ1-4, with D maybe TRBD1 (6 bases). Germline V gives CDR1 MNHEY, CDR2 SMNVEV (reference sequence). This CDR3 has 14 residues. Trimming removed 5 bases from V and 6 bases from J, with 13 bases in between. In DNA, the CDR3 is TGTGCCAGCAGTCCCAGGCGGACAGATGAAAAACTGTTTTTT. Its translation: CASSPRRTDEKLFF.

The chain employs TRBV2 and TRBJ2-5; 10 bases line up with TRBD2. The germline V gene encodes CDR1 SNHLY and CDR2 FYNNEI. The CDR3 extends over 19 amino acids. The ends lost 3 bases at V and 1 base at J; junction bases unmatched: 14. The CDR3 sequence is CASSDLLAGALTPQETQYF. The CDR3 DNA sequence: TGTGCCAGCAGTGATCTGCTAGCGGGAGCGCTCACCCCCCAAGAGACCCAGTACTTC.

This chain links TRBV19 with TRBJ2-7; 7 bases are a match to TRBD1. The CDR3 runs 14 residues. The germline gives CDR1 LNHDA, CDR2 SQIVND (reference sequence). J lost 5 bases, V lost 1 base, and 5 bases had no gene match. The DNA for the CDR3 is TGTGCCAGTAGTATAGCCACAGGGGCAAACGAGCAGTACTTC. This gives the protein CASSIATGANEQYF.

The rearrangement links TRBV5-1 to TRBJ2-3; D gene ambiguous. V was trimmed by 2 bases and J by 5 bases, leaving 18 bases between them. Looked up from germline, CDR1 is SGHRS and CDR2 is YFSETQ. This CDR3 has 16 amino acids. CDR3 region: CASSFPQAGHKDTQYF. The CDR3 DNA sequence: TGCGCCAGCAGCTTTCCCCAAGCTGGGCACAAAGATACGCAGTATTTT.

The chain combines TRBV6-4 with TRBJ1-3, with D perhaps matching TRBD1 (6 bases). Trimming removed 0 bases from V and 6 bases from J, with 24 bases in between. Per germline, CDR1 MRHNA and CDR2 SNTAGT. The CDR3 spans 19 residues. The CDR3 reads CASSDSNRQPQGLENTIYF. CDR3 DNA: TGTGCCAGCAGTGACTCGAACCGCCAACCACAGGGTCTGGAAAACACCATATATTTT.

CDR3 in amino acids: CASRLMTGVGNTIYF. As DNA, the CDR3 is TGCGCCAGCAGACTAATGACGGGTGTCGGAAACACCATATATTTT. V is TRBV5-1 and J is TRBJ1-3; D unclear. Trimming pared 5 bases from V and 4 bases from J, leaving 16 bases between. CDR3 size: 15 residues. Germline V gene data show CDR1 as SGHRS and CDR2 as YFSETQ.

The gene calls are TRBV7-6 and TRBJ2-7, with D possibly matching TRBD2 (6 bases). V was shortened by 4 bases and J by 5 bases, with 18 bases between the two germline ends. The CDR3 loop spans 15 amino acids. CDR1 and CDR2 (germline): SGHVS, FNYEAQ. For the CDR3, the DNA is TGTGCCAGCAGCTCCGCTCTCGGGACTTCGCACGAGCAGTACTTC. This sequence encodes CASSSALGTSHEQYF.

The table lists this clone with a few counts. This chain connects TRBV7-9 to TRBJ2-3; no firm D call. V gave up 5 bases and J gave up 6 bases, with 9 bases separating them. From germline, CDR1 is SEHNR and CDR2 FQNEAQ (reference sequence). There are 12 residues in the CDR3. CDR3 residues: CASSTTGDTQYF. The CDR3 nucleotides read TGTGCCAGCAGCACGACTGGTGATACGCAGTATTTT.

The rearrangement joins TRBV6-4 to TRBJ2-2, with 8 bases identical to TRBD1. The CDR3 runs 16 residues. Germline CDR1 is MRHNA and CDR2 is SNTAGT. Germline trimming cut 3 bases from V and 5 bases from J; bases unmatched to any gene: 8. CDR3: CASSEQDRGRTGELFF. In DNA form, the CDR3 reads TGTGCCAGCAGTGAACAAGACAGGGGAAGAACCGGGGAGCTGTTTTTT.

The rearrangement joins TRBV2 to TRBJ1-5; no definite D call. CDR1 is SNHLY and CDR2 is FYNNEI in the germline V gene. The CDR3 runs to 16 residues. V was shortened by 0 bases and J by 3 bases, with 12 bases between the two germline ends. In nucleotides, the CDR3 is TGTGCCAGCAGTGAAGCGCTTCTGACAATCAATCAGCCCCAGCATTTT. Translation gives CASSEALLTINQPQHF.

V and J are TRBV29-1 and TRBJ2-7, with D tentatively TRBD2 (6 bases). Trimming cost V 8 bases and J 2 bases, with 19 bases left between them. Germline assignment: CDR1 SQVTM and CDR2 ANQGSEA. The CDR3 totals 14 residues. DNA of the CDR3: TGCAGCCTCCGGAGGGGTCGGAGGCCCTACGAGCAGTACTTC. Translated, it gives CSLRRGRRPYEQYF.

The chain links TRBV6-1 to TRBJ2-7; D remains unclear. V shed 4 bases and J shed 4 bases, with 17 bases lying between them. The germline CDR1 and CDR2 sequences are MNHNS and SASEGT. The CDR3 covers 15 residues. The CDR3 is CASSAYSSPPYEQYF. CDR3 bases: TGTGCCAGCAGTGCCTACAGCTCGCCCCCGTACGAGCAGTACTTC.

The V gene is TRBV9, the J gene TRBJ2-1; possible D gene TRBD2, 6 bases. Germline lookup yields CDR1 SGDLS and CDR2 YYNGEE. Trimming took off 1 base at V and 2 bases at J, with 16 bases between the two ends. The CDR3 loop spans 17 amino acids. The CDR3 coding sequence is TGTGCCAGCAGCGTATCGCGGGACGGGGAGGCCTACAATGAGCAGTTCTTC. It encodes CASSVSRDGEAYNEQFF.

The chain carries TRBV6-5 and TRBJ1-4; D remains ambiguous. The CDR3 is 13 residues long. Germline CDR1 is MNHEY and CDR2 is SVGAGI. V was cut by 6 bases and J by 7 bases, with 12 bases left in between. CDR3 sequence (DNA): TGTGCCAGCAGCCCCAAGTTTCGTGAAAAACTGTTTTTT. It yields the protein CASSPKFREKLFF.

The chain combines TRBV7-2 with TRBJ2-7; the match to TRBD2 covers 8 bases. The trim removed 1 base at V and 3 bases at J, leaving 17 bases unmatched. This CDR3 region has 19 residues. Germline assignment: CDR1 SGHTA and CDR2 FQGNSA. The CDR3 here is CASSLGGLAGPESYYEQYF. Written as DNA, the CDR3 is TGTGCCAGCAGCTTAGGAGGACTAGCAGGGCCTGAGAGCTACTACGAGCAGTACTTC.

This sequence joins TRBV19 and TRBJ2-3; 11 bases are a match to TRBD2. With 4 bases clipped from V and 3 bases from J, the junction kept 6 bases outside the gene matches. This CDR3 region has 16 residues. CDR1 is LNHDA, CDR2 SQIVND, per germline (reference sequence). In nucleotides, the CDR3 is TGTGCCAGTAGTAAGGAACTAGCGGGAGCGACAGATACGCAGTATTTT. Protein sequence: CASSKELAGATDTQYF.

The rearrangement uses TRBV10-3 and TRBJ2-1; the D is unclear. The CDR3 extends over 13 amino acids. Trimming removed 10 bases at V and 4 bases at J, with 14 bases between. Looked up from germline, CDR1 is ENHRY and CDR2 is SYGVKD. CDR3 nucleotides: TGTGCCACTAATAGAGCACCTTACAATGAGCAGTTCTTC. Protein product: CATNRAPYNEQFF.